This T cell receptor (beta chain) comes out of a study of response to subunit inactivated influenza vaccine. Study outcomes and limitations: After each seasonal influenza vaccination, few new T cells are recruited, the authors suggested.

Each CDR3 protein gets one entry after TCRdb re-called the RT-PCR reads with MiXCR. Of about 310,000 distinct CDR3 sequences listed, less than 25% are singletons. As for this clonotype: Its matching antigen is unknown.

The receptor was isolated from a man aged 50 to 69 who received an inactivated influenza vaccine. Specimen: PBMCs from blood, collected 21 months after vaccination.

This CDR3 is CSVQRPGQGAYNEQFF. CDR3 sequence (DNA): TGCAGTGTACAAAGACCGGGACAGGGGGCCTACAATGAGCAGTTCTTC. The chain couples TRBV20-1 to TRBJ2-1; TRBD1 aligns across 11 bases. This CDR3 region has 16 residues. V lost 7 bases, J lost 2 bases, and 10 bases stayed unmatched. Per the germline V gene, CDR1 is DFQATT and CDR2 is SNEGSKA (reference sequence).